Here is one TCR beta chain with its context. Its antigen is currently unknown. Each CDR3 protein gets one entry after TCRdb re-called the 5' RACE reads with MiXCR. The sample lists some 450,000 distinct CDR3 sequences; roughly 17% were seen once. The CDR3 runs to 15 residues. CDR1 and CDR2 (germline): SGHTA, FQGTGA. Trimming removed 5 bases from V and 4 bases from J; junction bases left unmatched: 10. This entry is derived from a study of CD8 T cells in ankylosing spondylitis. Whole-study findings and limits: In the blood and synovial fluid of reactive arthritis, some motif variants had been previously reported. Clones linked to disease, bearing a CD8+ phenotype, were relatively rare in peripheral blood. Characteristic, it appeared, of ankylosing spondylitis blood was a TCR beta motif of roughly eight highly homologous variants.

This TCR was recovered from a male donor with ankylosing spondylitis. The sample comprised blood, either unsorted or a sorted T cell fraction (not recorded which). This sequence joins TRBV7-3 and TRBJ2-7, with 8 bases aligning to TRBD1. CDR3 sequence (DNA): TGTGCCAGCAGCCTCGGACAGGGACAACTTTACGAGCAGTACTTC. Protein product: CASSLGQGQLYEQYF.